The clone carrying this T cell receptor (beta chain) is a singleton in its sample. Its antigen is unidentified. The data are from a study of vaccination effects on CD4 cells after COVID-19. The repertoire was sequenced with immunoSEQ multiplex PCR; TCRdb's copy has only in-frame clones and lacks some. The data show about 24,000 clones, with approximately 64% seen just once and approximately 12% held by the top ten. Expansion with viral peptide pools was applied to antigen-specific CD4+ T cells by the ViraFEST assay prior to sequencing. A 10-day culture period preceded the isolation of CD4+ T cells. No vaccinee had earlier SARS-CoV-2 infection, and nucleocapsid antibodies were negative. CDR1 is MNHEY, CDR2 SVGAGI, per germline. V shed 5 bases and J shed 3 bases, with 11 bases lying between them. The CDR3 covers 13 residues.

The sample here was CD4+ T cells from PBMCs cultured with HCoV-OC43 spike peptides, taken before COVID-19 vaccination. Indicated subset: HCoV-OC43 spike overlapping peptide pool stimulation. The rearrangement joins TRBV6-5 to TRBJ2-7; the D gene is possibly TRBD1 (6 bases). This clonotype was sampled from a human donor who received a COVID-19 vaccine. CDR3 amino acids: CASSRTVNYEQYF. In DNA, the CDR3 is TGTGCCAGCAGTAGGACAGTAAACTACGAGCAGTACTTC.